Listed below are T cell receptor beta chains from one sample, sequenced in a study of T cells in Graves' hyperthyroidism and ophthalmopathy. TCRdb itself ran the multiplex PCR reads through MiXCR, one entry per CDR3 protein. The sample holds hundreds of thousands of distinct CDR3 sequences, roughly 40% seen once. The sequencing sample was made of blood. These receptors all come from a man between 18 and 35 years old with Graves' hyperthyroidism. The CDR3 runs from the conserved cysteine through the conserved F or W. The order of the fields is clone size, D gene, V gene, J gene, CDR3 protein, CDR3 DNA. D genes are given only for firm matches. Not every row has a clone size; where given, it reads once, few, many or a size class.

size: NA
D: NA
V: TRBV6-1
J: TRBJ2-2
CDR3: CAISEMVASTGELFF
DNA: TGTGCCATCAGTGAGATGGTAGCAAGTACCGGGGAGCTGTTTTTT

size: few
D: TRBD2
V: TRBV7-2
J: TRBJ2-5
CDR3: CASSDSAGGRETQYF
DNA: TGTGCCAGCAGTGACTCTGCGGGGGGGCGGGAGACCCAGTACTTC

size: few
D: NA
V: TRBV7-8
J: TRBJ2-7
CDR3: CASSADTHPYEQYF
DNA: TGTGCCAGCAGCGCGGACACACACCCCTACGAGCAGTACTTC

size: few
D: NA
V: TRBV19
J: TRBJ1-1
CDR3: CASSPKGRGNTEAFF
DNA: TGTGCCAGTAGTCCTAAGGGAAGGGGCAACACTGAAGCTTTCTTT

size: few
D: NA
V: TRBV5-1
J: TRBJ2-7
CDR3: CASSLDPYTYEQYF
DNA: TGCGCCAGCAGCTTGGATCCTTATACCTACGAGCAGTACTTC

size: many
D: NA
V: TRBV2
J: TRBJ1-5
CDR3: CASSGAWGQGHQPQHF
DNA: TGTGCCAGCAGTGGGGCCTGGGGGCAGGGCCATCAGCCCCAGCATTTT

size: NA
D: NA
V: TRBV9
J: TRBJ1-2
CDR3: CASSPRPWEDNRYTF
DNA: TGTGCCAGCAGCCCACGCCCCTGGGAGGACAATCGATACACCTTC

size: NA
D: TRBD2
V: TRBV6-5
J: TRBJ2-7
CDR3: CASTSWAGDSEQYF
DNA: TGTGCCAGCACCTCTTGGGCGGGAGACAGCGAGCAGTACTTC

size: NA
D: TRBD1
V: TRBV7-2
J: TRBJ2-7
CDR3: CASSLVQGLTNEQYF
DNA: TGTGCCAGCAGCTTAGTACAGGGGCTCACCAACGAGCAGTACTTC

size: many
D: TRBD1
V: TRBV19
J: TRBJ1-1
CDR3: CASSWGQKGTEAFF
DNA: TGTGCCAGTAGCTGGGGACAGAAAGGTACTGAAGCTTTCTTT

size: NA
D: TRBD1
V: TRBV2
J: TRBJ1-4
CDR3: CASSERTGGAELFF
DNA: TGTGCCAGCAGTGAACGGACAGGGGGGGCAGAACTGTTTTTT

size: few
D: NA
V: TRBV7-9
J: TRBJ2-7
CDR3: CASSHHSGRASYEQYF
DNA: TGTGCCAGCAGCCACCATAGTGGAAGGGCCTCCTACGAGCAGTACTTC

size: many
D: NA
V: TRBV7-2
J: TRBJ1-2
CDR3: CASSLVITGEYGYTF
DNA: TGTGCCAGCAGCTTAGTCATAACGGGAGAATATGGCTACACCTTC

size: few
D: TRBD1
V: TRBV19
J: TRBJ1-2
CDR3: CASSPGDRLNYGYTF
DNA: TGTGCCAGTAGTCCGGGGGACAGGCTAAACTATGGCTACACCTTC

size: few
D: TRBD2
V: TRBV5-1
J: TRBJ2-7
CDR3: CASSLMTGGPYEQYF
DNA: TGCGCCAGCAGCTTGATGACGGGGGGGCCTTACGAGCAGTACTTC

size: few
D: NA
V: TRBV20-1
J: TRBJ1-5
CDR3: CSARGGEDLKNNQPQHF
DNA: TGCAGTGCGCGAGGGGGTGAAGACCTAAAGAATAATCAGCCCCAGCATTTT

size: many
D: TRBD2
V: TRBV15
J: TRBJ2-7
CDR3: CATSGTSGAEQYF
DNA: TGTGCCACCAGCGGGACTAGCGGGGCCGAGCAGTACTTC